This note documents a single T cell receptor beta chain sequence. Then a second PCR, running roughly 7 to 11 cycles, was carried out with a sample-barcoded 5' primer and a J-beta primer mix. Template switching added a 12-random-nucleotide identifier to every cDNA molecule. MiXCR was run by TCRdb on the 5' RACE reads, yielding one entry per CDR3 protein. The table includes around 320,000 distinct CDR3 sequences, 25% to 30% detected once. This specimen comes from a study of blood T cells in healthy people across ages. This CDR3 is 16 amino acids long. The sequence was collected from a woman in her 70s in good health. The chain uses TRBV21-1 and TRBJ1-5. TRBV21-1 is described as a pseudogene. The sample was blood. The CDR3 is CASSKEDKHSNQPQHF. The CDR3 DNA reads as TGTGCCAGCAGCAAAGAAGACAAGCATAGCAATCAGCCCCAGCATTTT.